This TCR beta chain was captured in a study of patients and donors after allogeneic stem cell transplantation. One entry per CDR3 protein, called by TCRdb with MiXCR from the RT-PCR reads. This table has 160,000 or so distinct CDR3 sequences, 24% appearing once. V was cut by 0 bases and J by 5 bases, with 13 bases left in between. Germline loops: CDR1 DFQATT, CDR2 SNEGSKA (reference sequence). The CDR3 contains 14 residues. This clonotype occurred many times. The chain links TRBV20-1 to TRBJ1-1, with D possibly being TRBD1 (5 bases). The sample taken for sequencing was blood, either unsorted or a sorted T cell fraction (not recorded which). The source of this sequence is a human donor who was either an allogeneic HSCT recipient or a stem cell or donor lymphocyte infusion donor (not recorded which). It is not recorded whose cells these are; they may come from a transplant donor. The CDR3 sequence: CSARDRGGGTEAFF. CDR3 DNA: TGCAGTGCTAGAGATCGGGGTGGGGGGACTGAAGCTTTCTTT.